This T cell receptor beta chain was sequenced for a study of cytomegalovirus exposure and HLA in healthy donors. As to this clone: Antigen: not known.

The PCR contained 60 Vbeta and 13 Jbeta primers. Repertoires were generated with immunoSEQ multiplex PCR, while TCRdb's copy carries only in-frame clones and drops some. The sample has roughly 140,000 clones; over 75% are singletons. General study findings and limits: Versus the roughly 700-donor mean, an Asian-associated ancestry cluster reportedly showed fewer N-insertions in a later analysis.

Trimming pared 2 bases from V and 7 bases from J, leaving 9 bases between. Germline V gene sequence: CDR1 MGHRA, CDR2 YSYEKL. CDR3 length: 14 amino acids. This receptor was identified in a man aged 30-40 years in good health and CMV-seropositive. The chain employs TRBV4-1 and TRBJ1-6; perhaps TRBD1 as D (6 bases). The sequencing sample was made of PBMCs. CDR3 residues: CASSQRTANSPLHF. DNA for the CDR3: TGCGCCAGCAGCCAACGGACAGCAAATTCACCCCTCCACTTT.